Here is one T cell receptor beta chain with its context. This receptor's antigen is unknown. Base quality data are lacking; no much larger clone is found one base away. From a lookup of the germline V gene, CDR1 and CDR2 are MGHRA and YSYEKL. Ends trimmed: V by 0 bases, J by 4 bases; bases unmatched to a gene: 7. Taken from cysteine to phenylalanine, the CDR3 has 16 residues. Only the CDR3 DNA stays, 48 bases, in frame from base 1. Whole blood was collected in K2EDTA tubes by collaborating institutions according to the institutions' own protocols. Collaborator samples were shipped for TCRbeta analysis as frozen whole blood, isolated PBMCs, or DNA extracted from either sample type. This sample was taken from a study of blood T cell repertoires in COVID-19 (dated by TCRdb to 2018 to 2021). About the full investigation: Collaborator samples came from the United States, Italy and Spain and covered acute and convalescent phases of COVID-19. The material from the prospective study consisted of cDNA or gDNA derived from T cells, B-cell-depleted T cells, or PBMCs. Deeply sampled blood TCRbeta repertoires from subjects exposed to, actively infected with, or recovered from COVID-19 were included in the dataset. The repertoires were released in a freely available public database intended as a resource for research on the immune response to SARS-CoV-2. The samples were drawn from two sources: the first 160 participants of the ongoing ImmuneRACE study, and fewer than 1,500 subjects contributed by 6 global collaborators. Nearly every sample came with metadata listing a de-identified subject ID, COVID-19 status, age in years and sex. Where available, HLA class I and class II types were obtained from metadata supplied by the sample provider rather than from assay-based typing.

Broader findings and caveats from the paper: The amount of clinical and demographic metadata varied by source and participant and was provided uncurated.

TCRbeta CDR3 regions were amplified from genomic DNA by means of the immunoSEQ Assay, a bias-controlled multiplex PCR. The authors' analysis ran thus. The number of nucleated cells in each sample was estimated from the amplification of reference gene primers within the assay. To quantify the absolute abundance of each unique TCRbeta CDR3 rearrangement, sequence reads were collapsed and filtered. For each sample, productive Simpson clonality was calculated by taking the square root of Simpson's diversity index across productive rearrangements. In TCRdb, the immuneACCESS table is reduced to in-frame sequences with V and J assigned. These tables do not hold every clone; where another copy was compared, an unresolved V gene accounts for under half, and the others remain unexplained. The V and J calls and clone size were taken over from that table, and D and trimming were inferred from the DNA. The sample table contains about 200,000 clones; only one count was recorded for roughly four fifths of them. About an eighth of the sample goes to the ten largest clones.

The rearranged segments are TRBV4-1 and TRBJ2-5, and 8 bases in between align with TRBD2. The TCR sequence derives from a woman aged 40 to 55 with acute or convalescent COVID-19. Source material: peripheral blood. The CDR3 is CASSQDRASGSETQYF. The DNA sequence is given as TGCGCCAGCAGCCAAGATAGGGCTAGCGGGTCAGAGACCCAGTACTTC.